This T cell receptor beta chain is from a study of T cells in Graves' hyperthyroidism and ophthalmopathy. RNA transcripts gave rise to amplified TCR beta CDR3 regions. When the TCR CDR3 underwent first-round RT-PCR, the HTBI primer set was used. TCRdb reanalysed the multiplex PCR reads using MiXCR and keeps one entry per CDR3 protein. The data contain roughly 500,000 distinct CDR3 sequences, roughly a quarter of them singletons. This clonotype has only a few counts. Its target is unknown. The length of the CDR3 is 14 residues. Germline CDR1 is SGHRS and CDR2 is YFSETQ. V gave up 4 bases and J gave up 5 bases, with 15 bases separating them. Points from the study as a whole: Most thyroid clonotypes expanded above 0.001 were also detected in blood.

Lactation, pregnancy, other autoimmune disease or uncontrolled infection excluded patients. Clinical symptoms, serum thyroxine, TRAb, thyroid ultrasound and orbital computed tomography informed diagnoses. The authors took PBMCs from 10 ml fresh peripheral blood. Material: blood. The gene calls are TRBV5-1 and TRBJ2-5; D possibly matches TRBD1 or TRBD2 (6 bases each). The sequence was collected from a woman aged 25 to 39 with Graves' ophthalmopathy. The CDR3 sequence: CASSAEGGRETQYF. For the CDR3, the DNA is TGCGCCAGCAGCGCCGAGGGGGGTCGGGAGACCCAGTACTTC.